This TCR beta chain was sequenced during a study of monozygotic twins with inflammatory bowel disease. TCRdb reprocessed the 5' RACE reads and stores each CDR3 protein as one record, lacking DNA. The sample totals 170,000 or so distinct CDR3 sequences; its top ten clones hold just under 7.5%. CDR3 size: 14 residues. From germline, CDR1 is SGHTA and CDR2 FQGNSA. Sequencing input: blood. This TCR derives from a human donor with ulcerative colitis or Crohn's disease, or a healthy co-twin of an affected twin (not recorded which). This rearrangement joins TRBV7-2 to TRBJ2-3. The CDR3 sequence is CASSFSPFTDTQYF.